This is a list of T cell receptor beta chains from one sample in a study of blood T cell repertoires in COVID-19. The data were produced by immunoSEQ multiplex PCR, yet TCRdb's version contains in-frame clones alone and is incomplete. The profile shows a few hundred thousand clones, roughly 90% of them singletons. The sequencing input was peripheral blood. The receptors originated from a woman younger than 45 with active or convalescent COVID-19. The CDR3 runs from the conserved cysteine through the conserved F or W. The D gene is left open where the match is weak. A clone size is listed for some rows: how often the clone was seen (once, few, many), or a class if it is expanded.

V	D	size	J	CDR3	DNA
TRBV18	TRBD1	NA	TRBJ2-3	CASSSRQGSTDTQYF	TGTGCCAGCTCATCGAGACAGGGGAGCACAGATACGCAGTATTTT
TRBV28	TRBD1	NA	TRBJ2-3	CASSSGGQGLEDTQYF	TGTGCCAGCAGTTCGGGGGGACAGGGACTCGAAGATACGCAGTATTTT
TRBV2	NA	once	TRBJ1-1	CASRERGGSFVTEAFF	TGTGCCAGCAGGGAACGGGGGGGGAGTTTTGTCACTGAAGCTTTCTTT
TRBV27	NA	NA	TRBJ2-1	CASRDSGYNEQFF	TGTGCCTCCCGGGACTCGGGCTACAATGAGCAGTTCTTC
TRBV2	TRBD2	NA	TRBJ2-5	CASSLSGGAQETQYF	TGTGCCAGCAGTCTTAGCGGGGGGGCCCAAGAGACCCAGTACTTC
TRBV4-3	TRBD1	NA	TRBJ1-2	CASSQNNRDRGQVGYTF	TGCGCCAGCAGCCAAAATAACCGGGACAGGGGGCAGGTTGGCTACACCTTC
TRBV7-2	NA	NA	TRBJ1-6	CASSPSPGDNSPLHF	TGTGCCAGCAGCCCCTCCCCCGGGGATAATTCACCCCTCCACTTT
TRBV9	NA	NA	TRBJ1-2	CASSLRNNQGTYGYTF	TGTGCCAGCAGCCTAAGAAATAACCAGGGGACCTATGGCTACACCTTC
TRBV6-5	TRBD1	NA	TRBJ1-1	CASGRQGNTEAFF	TGTGCCAGTGGGCGACAGGGGAACACTGAAGCTTTCTTT
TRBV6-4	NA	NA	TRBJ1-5	CASSDSLNSPQHF	TGTGCCAGCAGTGACTCGTTGAACAGTCCCCAGCATTTT
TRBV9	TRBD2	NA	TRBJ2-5	CASSLRGDQETQYF	TGTGCCAGCAGCCTGCGGGGGGACCAAGAGACCCAGTACTTC
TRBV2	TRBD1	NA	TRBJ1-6	CASNPGDRLDSPLHF	TGTGCCAGCAACCCCGGGGACAGGTTAGATTCACCCCTCCACTTT
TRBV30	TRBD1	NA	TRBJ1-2	CAWSPGQGVYGYTF	TGTGCCTGGAGTCCAGGACAGGGGGTTTATGGCTACACCTTC
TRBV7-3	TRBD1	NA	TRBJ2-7	CASSSVPGQGQYF	TGTGCCAGCAGCTCCGTCCCGGGACAGGGACAGTACTTC
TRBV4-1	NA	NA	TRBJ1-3	CASSQGPGNTIYF	TGCGCCAGCAGCCAAGGGCCTGGAAACACCATATATTTT
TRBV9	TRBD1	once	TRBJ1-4	CASSQDGTANEKLFF	TGTGCCAGCAGCCAAGATGGGACAGCAAATGAAAAACTGTTTTTT
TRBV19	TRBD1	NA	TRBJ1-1	CASSNYRGLNTEAFF	TGTGCCAGTAGTAATTACAGGGGGCTGAACACTGAAGCTTTCTTT
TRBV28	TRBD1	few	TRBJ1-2	CASSVTGGTVGYTF	TGTGCCAGCAGTGTTACAGGGGGCACAGTTGGCTACACCTTC
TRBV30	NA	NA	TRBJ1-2	CAWSVRVTYGYTF	TGTGCCTGGAGTGTACGGGTTACCTATGGCTACACCTTC
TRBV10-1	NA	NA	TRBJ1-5	CASNDGGGNQPQHF	TGCGCCAGCAACGACGGTGGAGGCAATCAGCCCCAGCATTTT
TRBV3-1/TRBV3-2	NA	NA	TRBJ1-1	CASSQVDGIAFF	TGTGCCAGCAGCCAGGTAGACGGGATAGCTTTCTTT
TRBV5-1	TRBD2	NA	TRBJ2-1	CASSLRGGLAGSPGNEQFF	TGCGCCAGCAGCTTAAGAGGGGGACTAGCGGGGTCCCCTGGGAATGAGCAGTTCTTC
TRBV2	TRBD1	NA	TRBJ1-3	CASSEEGNRGWSGNTIYF	TGTGCCAGCAGTGAGGAAGGGAACAGGGGATGGTCTGGAAACACCATATATTTT
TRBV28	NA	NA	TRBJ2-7	CAPIRQSYEQYF	TGTGCCCCAATCCGACAGTCCTACGAGCAGTACTTC
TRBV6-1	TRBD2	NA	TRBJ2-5	CASSEWRGGRKTQYF	TGTGCCAGCAGTGAATGGCGGGGGGGCCGGAAGACCCAGTACTTC
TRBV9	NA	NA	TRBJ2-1	CASSVGGDFSSYNEQFF	TGTGCCAGCAGCGTAGGGGGGGACTTCAGCTCCTACAATGAGCAGTTCTTC
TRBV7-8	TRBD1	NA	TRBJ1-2	CASTTGGRSGYTF	TGTGCCAGCACGACAGGGGGCAGGTCTGGCTACACCTTC
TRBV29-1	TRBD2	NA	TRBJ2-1	CSVEVRLAKSEQFF	TGCAGCGTTGAAGTGAGACTAGCGAAGAGTGAGCAGTTCTTC